This passage covers 7 T cell receptor beta chains from one sample sequenced in a study of T cells after yellow fever vaccination. TCRdb re-called the 5' RACE reads through MiXCR, storing one row per CDR3 protein. The table includes fewer than 450,000 distinct CDR3 sequences, approximately 10% detected once. The sequences come from PBMCs, collected on the day of the first yellow fever vaccination. These receptors originate from a man aged 18 to 30 who received the YFV17D yellow fever vaccine.

There are many counts of this clonotype. The chain recombines TRBV5-5 with TRBJ1-1; tentative D call: TRBD1 (5 bases). Deletions cut 3 bases from V and 4 bases from J, with 13 bases between. CDR1 is SGHKS, CDR2 YYEKEE, per germline (reference sequence). This CDR3 is built from 14 residues. CDR3 sequence: CASSYTIGGTEAFF. The CDR3 DNA reads as TGTGCCAGCAGCTACACCATCGGGGGCACTGAAGCTTTCTTT.

The chain recombines TRBV20-1 with TRBJ1-4, with D tentatively TRBD1 (6 bases). CDR1 is DFQATT and CDR2 is SNEGSKA in the germline V gene (reference sequence). This CDR3 has 11 amino acids. In DNA, the CDR3 is TGCAGGACAGGTGCTAATGAAAAACTGTTTTTT. Amino acid sequence: CRTGANEKLFF.

This clonotype was seen only a few times. This rearrangement joins TRBV10-3 to TRBJ1-1; 7 bases fit TRBD1. CDR3 length: 14 residues. After removal of 6 bases from V and 1 base from J, the junction contained 5 bases not matched to a gene. Germline values: CDR1 ENHRY, CDR2 SYGVKD. The CDR3 reads CAIRRQGPNTEAFF. The CDR3, as DNA: TGTGCCATCAGAAGACAGGGACCGAACACTGAAGCTTTCTTT.

Only a few counts were recorded for this clonotype. J is TRBJ1-6 and V is TRBV11-2; D remains ambiguous. V was clipped by 11 bases and J by 0 bases, with 14 bases between them. The CDR3 has 15 residues. Germline lookup yields CDR1 SGHAT and CDR2 FQNNGV. CDR3 DNA sequence: TGTGCCGGCGCTTCGGACGGCTCCTATAATTCACCCCTCCACTTT. Protein product: CAGASDGSYNSPLHF.

A single count supports this clonotype. This chain uses TRBV21-1 with TRBJ2-7; TRBD1 was called by the table and not checked on the DNA. TRBV21-1 is listed as a pseudogene. CDR3 size: 17 residues. The CDR3 DNA reads as TGTGCCAGCACTTCACTGGGGAGGATGGGGGTCCCGGGTGAGCAGTACGTC. Encoded protein: CASTSLGRMGVPGEQYV.

This clonotype was found a few times. V usage is TRBV29-1 and J usage is TRBJ2-2, with a possible D match to TRBD1 (6 bases). Germline-derived CDR1 and CDR2 are SQVTM and ANQGSEA. The CDR3 has 14 residues. Trimming removed 7 bases at V and 7 bases at J, with 19 bases between. In nucleotides, the CDR3 is TGCAGCGCTGAGGTCGGACCAGGGGTCGGGGAGCTGTTTTTT. Translated, it gives CSAEVGPGVGELFF.

This clonotype was seen more than once but under ten times. The rearrangement joins TRBV29-1 to TRBJ1-5; weak D call: TRBD1 (6 bases). Per germline, CDR1 SQVTM and CDR2 ANQGSEA. V was shortened by 6 bases and J by 1 base, with 13 bases between the two germline ends. The CDR3 has 14 residues. The CDR3 sequence: CSVGDRFSNQPQHF. CDR3 DNA: TGCAGCGTCGGTGACAGGTTCAGCAATCAGCCCCAGCATTTT.